The 16 T cell receptor beta chains reported below all come from one sample, sequenced in a study of glioma-infiltrating T cells. The iRepertoire nested amplicon-rescue multiplex PCR amplified TCR alpha and beta CDR3s from RNA. One entry per CDR3 protein results from TCRdb running MiXCR on the multiplex PCR reads. This sample has more than 20,000 distinct CDR3 sequences, with roughly 24% found just once. The sequenced sample was glioma tissue, nonneoplastic brain tissue, or PBMCs (not recorded which). The origin of the receptors is a human donor with low-grade glioma or glioblastoma, undergoing nonglioma brain surgery, or in good health (not recorded which).

Concerning this clonotype: The junction shows a germline mismatch at one end, possibly a read error. The chain recombines TRBV28 with TRBJ2-2; unclear D gene. Germline lookup yields CDR1 MDHEN and CDR2 SYDVKM. The CDR3 has 14 amino acids. Written as DNA, the CDR3 is TGTGCCAGCAGTTCCCGAAGAGACACCGGTGAGCCGTTTTTT. Amino acids: CASSSRRDTGEPFF.

The sample holds a few counts of this clonotype. CDR3 sequence reads: CASSISTGPYNEQFF. CDR3 in DNA: TGTGCCAGTAGTATATCAACAGGGCCCTACAATGAGCAGTTCTTC. The chain recombines TRBV19 with TRBJ2-1; TRBD1 is a possible D gene (6 bases). CDR3 length: 15 residues. CDR1 and CDR2 (germline): LNHDA, SQIVND (reference sequence). The V end lost 2 bases, the J end lost 2 bases, and 10 bases lay between the germline ends. The full variable domain, rest sourced from reference TRBV19 and TRBJ2-1, is DGGITQSPKYLFRKEGQNVTLSCEQNLNHDAMYWYRQDPGQGLRLIYYSQIVNDFQKGDIAEGYSVSREKKESFPLTVTSAQKNPTAFYLCASSISTGPYNEQFFGPGTRLTVL.

The chain recombines TRBV29-1 with TRBJ2-3; D may be TRBD1 (6 bases). The CDR3 has 12 residues. V lost 1 base, J lost 7 bases, and 9 bases lay in between. Germline CDR1 and CDR2: SQVTM and ANQGSEA. CDR3 amino acids: CSVEGGQYTQYF. The CDR3 bases are TGCAGCGTTGAAGGTGGACAGTATACGCAGTATTTT.

The chain employs TRBV18 and TRBJ1-4; D remains unclear. Per germline, CDR1 KGHSH and CDR2 LQKENI. Trimming removed 4 bases at V and 8 bases at J, with 14 bases between. This CDR3 has 14 residues. The CDR3 sequence: CASSLGAQGEKLFF. The DNA for the CDR3 is TGTGCCAGCTCACTAGGCGCCCAAGGGGAAAAACTGTTTTTT.

The J gene is TRBJ2-7, the V gene TRBV20-1; 7 bases align to TRBD1. Trimming cost V 5 bases and J 5 bases; bases outside gene matches: 6. CDR1 DFQATT and CDR2 SNEGSKA come from the germline V gene (reference sequence). This CDR3 contains 12 residues. CDR3 bases: TGCAGTGCTTCGGGACAGCCCAACGAGCAGTACTTC. This translates into CSASGQPNEQYF.

This clonotype has only a few counts. The chain joins TRBV14 to TRBJ2-1, with D possibly called TRBD1 or TRBD2 (5 bases each). The CDR3 is 15 amino acids. Germline V CDR1 and CDR2: SGHDN, FVKESK. V gave up 1 base and J gave up 7 bases, with 14 bases separating them. The CDR3 is CASSQGKGRVNEQFF. In nucleotides, the CDR3 is TGTGCCAGCAGCCAAGGAAAGGGGAGAGTAAATGAGCAGTTCTTC.

This clonotype has only a few counts. A junction boundary mismatches the germline segment, possibly from a read error. V gene TRBV7-2 combines with J gene TRBJ1-6; 9 bases map to TRBD1. Germline V gene data show CDR1 as SGHTA and CDR2 as FQGNSA. The CDR3 loop spans 14 amino acids. The CDR3 region has the DNA TGTGCCCGCAGCCACCGGGACAGGGACTCACCCCTCCACTTT. Translation: CARSHRDRDSPLHF.

In its sample, this clonotype was seen many times. The chain couples TRBV14 to TRBJ2-1; tentative D call: TRBD2 (5 bases). The CDR3 extends over 14 amino acids. CDR1 SGHDN and CDR2 FVKESK come from the germline V gene. Trimming removed 1 base from V and 6 bases from J, with 10 bases in between. DNA of the CDR3: TGTGCCAGCAGCCAAGTGCTAGCAACCAATGAGCAGTTCTTC. It codes for CASSQVLATNEQFF.

This clonotype showed up many times. In nucleotides, the CDR3 is TGTGCCAGCAGAGGGACAGGGACCTACGAGCAGTACTTC. The encoded protein is CASRGTGTYEQYF. This chain links TRBV6-1 with TRBJ2-7; 9 bases agree with TRBD1. The CDR3 is 13 residues long. Germline assignment: CDR1 MNHNS and CDR2 SASEGT. V shed 6 bases, J shed 2 bases, and the junction held 2 bases outside the gene matches.

This clonotype was counted at least ten times. V gene TRBV6-1 combines with J gene TRBJ2-3, with 15 bases that match TRBD2. CDR3 length: 18 amino acids. The germline gives CDR1 MNHNS, CDR2 SASEGT. J was trimmed by 2 bases and V by 6 bases; bases with no gene match: 9. The CDR3 nucleotides read TGTGCCAGCAGCCGGGGACTAGCGGGGGGAACTCCCACAGATACGCAGTATTTT. As protein: CASSRGLAGGTPTDTQYF.

This clonotype is classed as medium-sized. V and J are TRBV6-1 and TRBJ2-1, with 7 nucleotides matching TRBD2. The length of the CDR3 is 16 residues. J was trimmed by 6 bases and V by 4 bases; bases with no gene match: 12. In germline, CDR1 is MNHNS, CDR2 SASEGT. CDR3 DNA sequence: TGTGCCAGCAGTGTCCCCCCCCGGGGACTAAGCAATGAGCAGTTCTTC. It encodes CASSVPPRGLSNEQFF.

This clonotype was detected only a few times. The V and J genes are TRBV3-1 and TRBJ1-6; D call uncertain. V gave up 0 bases and J gave up 3 bases, with 6 bases separating them. Germline V gene sequence: CDR1 LGHDT, CDR2 YNNKEL (reference sequence). This CDR3 is built from 15 residues. CDR3 sequence: CASSQDRSYNSPLHF. CDR3 nucleotide sequence: TGTGCCAGCAGCCAAGATCGGAGCTATAATTCACCCCTCCACTTT.

J is TRBJ1-1 and V is TRBV27; the D gene is possibly TRBD1 (6 bases). The V end was cut by 5 bases, the J end by 6 bases, with 22 bases between. CDR3 length equals 16 residues. Germline V lookup: CDR1 MNHEY, CDR2 SMNVEV (reference sequence). In DNA, the CDR3 is TGTGCCAGCAGTAACTACCTGCTACGACAGGAACCTGAAGCTTTCTTT. Translating gives CASSNYLLRQEPEAFF.

Of note for this clonotype: Because it lacks the conserved phenylalanine or tryptophan at the end, this CDR3 is likely a read error. The CDR3 nucleotides are TGTGCCAGCAGCGCATGGGGCCTTGGTACTAACTATGGCTACACCCTC. Protein sequence: CASSAWGLGTNYGYTL. The chain uses TRBV27 and TRBJ1-2, with TRBD1 as a possible D gene (5 bases). Per the germline V gene, CDR1 is MNHEY and CDR2 is SMNVEV (reference sequence). With 6 bases removed from V and 0 bases from J, the gap between germline ends came to 17 bases. This CDR3 is 16 amino acids long.

By frequency in the sample, this clonotype is medium-sized. The J gene is TRBJ1-1, the V gene TRBV20-1; 10 bases match TRBD1. CDR3 length: 13 residues. Germline V gene lookup returns CDR1 DFQATT and CDR2 SNEGSKA (reference sequence). Trimming took 6 bases from V and 5 from J; bases not matched to a gene: 6. Here the CDR3 DNA reads TGCAGTGCACGGGGACAGGGGCGGACTGAAGCTTTCTTT. Encoded protein: CSARGQGRTEAFF.

This clonotype was counted at least ten times. This rearrangement joins TRBV10-2 to TRBJ2-3; D gene uncertain. Germline loops: CDR1 WSHSY, CDR2 SAAADI. CDR3 length: 16 residues. Trimming shortened V by 1 base and J by 1 base, and 12 bases separated the two germline ends. CDR3 in amino acids: CASSEWQSVGTDTQYF. CDR3 coding DNA: TGCGCCAGCAGTGAGTGGCAGTCTGTGGGCACAGATACGCAGTATTTT.